This T cell receptor (beta chain) was captured in a study of PD-1 blockade in mismatch repair-deficient tumors. At the level of the study: Patients had 12 mismatch repair-deficient cancer types, all previously treated and progressing.

Profiled with immunoSEQ multiplex PCR; TCRdb holds only in-frame clones, not every one. The table records about 15,000 clones, more than 85% of them present only once. The time point here: 10-day in vitro stimulation with candidate neoantigen peptide 6. CDR1 is SGHRS, CDR2 YFSETQ, per germline. CDR3 length: 15 residues. Trimming took 0 bases from V and 7 from J; bases not matched to a gene: 6. Of note for this clone: The antigen remains unidentified.

The clonotype comes from an adult with mismatch repair-deficient cancer. Sequences were derived from cells cultured in vitro, sampled from a patient treated with pembrolizumab. The V call is TRBV5-1, the J call TRBJ2-1, with 8 bases identical to TRBD2. The CDR3 is CASSLEAAGANEQFF. The DNA for the CDR3 is TGCGCCAGCAGCTTGGAGGCAGCGGGAGCTAATGAGCAGTTCTTC.